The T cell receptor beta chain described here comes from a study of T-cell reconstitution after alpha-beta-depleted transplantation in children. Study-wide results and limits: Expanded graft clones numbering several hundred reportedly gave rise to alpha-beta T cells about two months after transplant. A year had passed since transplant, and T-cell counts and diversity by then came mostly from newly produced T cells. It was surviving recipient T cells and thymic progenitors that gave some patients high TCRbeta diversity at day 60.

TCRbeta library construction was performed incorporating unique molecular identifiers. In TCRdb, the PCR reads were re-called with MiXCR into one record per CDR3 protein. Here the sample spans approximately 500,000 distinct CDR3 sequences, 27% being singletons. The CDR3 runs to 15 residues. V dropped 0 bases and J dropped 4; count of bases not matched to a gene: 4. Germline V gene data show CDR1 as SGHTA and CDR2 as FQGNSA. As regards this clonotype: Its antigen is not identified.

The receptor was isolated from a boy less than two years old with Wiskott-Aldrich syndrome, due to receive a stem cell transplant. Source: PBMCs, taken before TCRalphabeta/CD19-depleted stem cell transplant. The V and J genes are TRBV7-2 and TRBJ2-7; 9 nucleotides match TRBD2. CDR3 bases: TGTGCCAGCAGCTTAGCGTCGGGACTAGCTTACGAGCAGTACTTC. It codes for CASSLASGLAYEQYF.